The source of this T cell receptor (beta chain) is a study of T cell changes during pregnancy in multiple sclerosis. The CDR3 loop spans 12 amino acids. CDR1 and CDR2 from the germline V gene are SGHRS and YFSETQ. After removal of 4 bases from V and 6 bases from J, the junction contained 0 bases not matched to a gene. Generated by immunoSEQ multiplex PCR, the TCRdb table keeps only in-frame clones and is missing some. This sample yields about 60,000 clones, of which 91% are seen a single time; just under 0.5% belongs to the top ten. The V call is TRBV5-1, the J call TRBJ2-4; 8 nucleotides agree with TRBD2. The sample consisted of CD4+ T cells from peripheral blood mononuclear cells, taken after pregnancy. The TCR comes from a female donor in good health, enrolled as a control in a pregnancy study. CDR3 region: CASSREGNIQYF. Here the CDR3 DNA reads TGCGCCAGCAGCCGGGAGGGAAACATTCAGTACTTC.